The present entry profiles one T cell receptor (beta chain) with its context. Its antigen is unknown. No much larger clone exists at a distance of one base, and base qualities are not known. There are 16 amino acids in the CDR3, from cysteine to phenylalanine inclusive. Just CDR3 DNA is preserved here, 48 bases in frame from base 1. V is cut back by 4 bases and J by 2 bases, with 6 bases in the junction unmatched. In the germline V gene, CDR1 corresponds to MGHDK and CDR2 to SYGVNS. These data come from a study of blood T cell repertoires in COVID-19 (dated by TCRdb to 2018 to 2020). Background on the whole study: The collaborator samples originated in the United States, Italy and Spain and spanned the acute and convalescent phases of COVID-19. The prospective study material was composed of cDNA or gDNA derived from T cells, B-cell-depleted T cells, or PBMCs. The dataset comprised deeply sampled blood TCRbeta repertoires from subjects exposed to, actively infected with, or recovered from COVID-19. The repertoires were made available in a free public database intended to serve as a resource for research on the immune response to SARS-CoV-2. The samples were drawn from two sources: the first 160 participants of the ongoing ImmuneRACE study, and 1,000 to 1,500 subjects contributed by 6 global collaborators. Nearly every sample came with metadata listing a de-identified subject ID, COVID-19 status, age in years and sex. Where available, HLA class I and class II types were obtained from metadata supplied by the sample provider rather than from assay-based typing.

Whole blood was collected in K2EDTA tubes by collaborating institutions according to the institutions' own protocols. For TCRbeta analysis, collaborators shipped samples in one of three forms: frozen whole blood, isolated PBMCs, or DNA extracted from either of those sample types. TCRbeta CDR3 regions were amplified from genomic DNA by means of the immunoSEQ Assay, a bias-controlled multiplex PCR. The original pipeline was this. The number of nucleated cells in each sample was estimated from the amplification of reference gene primers within the assay. To quantify the absolute abundance of each unique TCRbeta CDR3 rearrangement, sequence reads were collapsed and filtered. Productive Simpson clonality was computed per sample as the square root of Simpson's diversity index over productive rearrangements. The source is immuneACCESS, and TCRdb retained only in-frame sequences with V and J called. Part of the clones is not carried over; for the studies checked, unresolved V genes explain less than half of this, and the remainder is unexplained. V, J and clone size are taken as reported in that table, and D and trimming were inferred from the DNA itself. This sample has 52,000 or so clones in its table, and approximately 90% of those were observed once. 3% to 5% of the sample comes from the top ten.

Summary of the overall study and its limitations: The quantity of clinical and demographic metadata differed by source and by participant and was supplied without curation.

The sequence was collected from a man aged 50-60 years with acute or convalescent COVID-19. The source material was peripheral blood. In this chain, TRBV25-1 is recombined with TRBJ2-1; TRBD2 agrees with 9 junctional bases. The CDR3 here reads CASSAVAGVTYNEQFF. The nucleotide sequence is TGTGCCAGCAGTGCCGTAGCGGGAGTAACCTACAATGAGCAGTTCTTC.